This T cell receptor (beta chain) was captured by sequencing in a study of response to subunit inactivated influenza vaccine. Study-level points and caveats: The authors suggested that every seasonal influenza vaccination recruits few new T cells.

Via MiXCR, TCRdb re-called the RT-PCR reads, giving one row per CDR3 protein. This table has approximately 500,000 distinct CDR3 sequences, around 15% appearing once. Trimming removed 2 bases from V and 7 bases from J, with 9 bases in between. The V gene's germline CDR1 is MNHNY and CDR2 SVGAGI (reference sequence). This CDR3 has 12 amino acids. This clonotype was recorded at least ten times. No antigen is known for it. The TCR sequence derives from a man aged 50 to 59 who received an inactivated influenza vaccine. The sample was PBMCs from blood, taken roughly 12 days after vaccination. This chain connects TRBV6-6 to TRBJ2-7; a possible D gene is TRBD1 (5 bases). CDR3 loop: CASSYAGSEQYF. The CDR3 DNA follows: TGTGCCAGCAGTTACGCAGGGTCGGAGCAGTACTTC.